The 24 T cell receptor beta chains presented below share a single source sample, sequenced in a study of cytomegalovirus exposure and HLA in healthy donors. With 60 Vbeta and 13 Jbeta primers, the PCR was carried out. Sequencing used immunoSEQ multiplex PCR; TCRdb keeps in-frame clones, though not all of them. The repertoire consists of about 97,000 clones, with roughly 82% occurring once and the leading ten covering roughly 10%. Sequenced input: PBMCs. These TCRs come from a man aged 45-60 years in good health and CMV-seronegative.

The chain couples TRBV5-1 to TRBJ2-5, with D possibly matching TRBD2 (7 bases). Deletions cut 6 bases from V and 5 bases from J, with 14 bases between. Germline V lookup: CDR1 SGHRS, CDR2 YFSETQ. The CDR3 has 13 residues. The CDR3: CASTIQGGETQYF. Here the CDR3 DNA reads TGCGCCAGCACCATACAGGGAGGGGAGACCCAGTACTTC.

The chain couples TRBV7-2 to TRBJ2-3; 7 nucleotides agree with TRBD2. Trimming took 1 base from V and 6 from J; bases not matched to a gene: 10. Germline CDR1 and CDR2: SGHTA and FQGNSA. The CDR3 runs 16 residues. CDR3 region: CASSLGGRGGEDTQYF. The CDR3 coding sequence is TGTGCCAGCAGCTTAGGGGGGAGGGGAGGGGAGGATACGCAGTATTTT.

This clone has only a few counts. The rearrangement uses TRBV7-2 and TRBJ2-3, with TRBD2 matching over 8 bases. The CDR3 has 16 amino acids. Germline V gene data show CDR1 as SGHTA and CDR2 as FQGNSA. J lost 2 bases, V lost 4 bases, and 8 bases had no gene match. The chain's CDR3 is CASSSLAGLITDTQYF. DNA of the CDR3: TGTGCCAGCAGCTCATTAGCGGGGCTAATCACAGATACGCAGTATTTT.

V and J are TRBV28 and TRBJ1-3; D not resolved. V lost 7 bases, J lost 4 bases, and 20 bases lay in between. Germline CDR1 is MDHEN and CDR2 is SYDVKM. CDR3 size: 16 residues. CDR3 sequence: CASTAGEVDWGNTIYF. For the CDR3, the DNA is TGTGCCAGCACCGCCGGGGAAGTAGATTGGGGAAACACCATATATTTT.

The sample holds one count of this clone. V and J are TRBV10-1 and TRBJ1-3; D call uncertain. CDR3 length: 13 residues. The V gene lost 8 bases and the J gene lost 2 bases, with 10 bases spanning the gap. Germline CDR1 and CDR2: WNHNN and SYGVQD (reference sequence). The CDR3 protein is CASLGVTGNTIYF. For the CDR3, the DNA is TGCGCCAGCTTGGGAGTTACTGGAAACACCATATATTTT.

The CDR3 protein is CASSWGVDLGIEQYF. Written as DNA, the CDR3 is TGCGCCAGCAGCTGGGGGGTAGACCTTGGAATCGAGCAGTACTTC. The chain links TRBV5-1 to TRBJ2-7; D is perhaps TRBD2 (6 bases). The CDR3 length is 15 residues. V was pared by 3 bases and J by 6 bases, with 19 bases between. CDR1 and CDR2 from the germline V gene are SGHRS and YFSETQ.

The chain links TRBV7-2 to TRBJ1-1; TRBD1 might be the D (5 bases). The CDR3 covers 14 residues. Trimming removed 4 bases from V and 5 bases from J, with 14 bases in between. Germline V lookup: CDR1 SGHTA, CDR2 FQGNSA. In nucleotides, the CDR3 is TGTGCCAGCAGCTCTGAGGTGGGGCGGACTGAAGCTTTCTTT. Residues: CASSSEVGRTEAFF.

This chain connects TRBV2 to TRBJ2-7, with D uncertain. The CDR3 has 14 amino acids. Trimming took 4 bases from V and 1 from J, leaving 11 bases between them. In germline, CDR1 is SNHLY, CDR2 FYNNEI. CDR3 DNA sequence: TGTGCCAGCAGTGTAGTTCACGGGTCCTACGAGCAGTACTTC. This sequence encodes CASSVVHGSYEQYF.

The sample holds a few counts of this clone. The J gene is TRBJ1-1, the V gene TRBV6-6; D is undetermined. V was trimmed by 10 bases and J by 1 base, leaving 10 bases between them. The V gene's germline CDR1 is MNHNY and CDR2 SVGAGI (reference sequence). The CDR3 covers 12 residues. The CDR3 DNA is TGTGCCACCGGGCGGGCGAACACTGAAGCTTTCTTT. It codes for CATGRANTEAFF.

The CDR3 region is CASSFSELGNTIYF. Written as DNA, the CDR3 is TGCGCCAGCAGCTTCAGTGAATTGGGAAACACCATATATTTT. The chain links TRBV5-1 to TRBJ1-3; D is uncertain. CDR3 size: 14 residues. Trimming left V 2 bases short and J 4 bases short, with 10 bases between. Looked up from germline, CDR1 is SGHRS and CDR2 is YFSETQ.

The chain is built from TRBV27 and TRBJ2-5, with 8 bases fitting TRBD2. CDR1 and CDR2 (germline): MNHEY, SMNVEV (reference sequence). Unmatched junction bases numbered 15, after V lost 7 bases and J lost 2 bases. The length of the CDR3 is 17 residues. The CDR3 loop is CASKTSTSGLIQETQYF. The CDR3 bases are TGTGCCAGCAAAACTTCAACTAGCGGACTTATTCAAGAGACCCAGTACTTC.

The rearrangement joins TRBV5-1 to TRBJ2-1; 9 bases align to TRBD1. J gave up 3 bases and V 4 bases, and 2 bases lay outside the gene matches. The CDR3 covers 14 residues. Germline CDR1 SGHRS, CDR2 YFSETQ. The CDR3 region has the DNA TGCGCCAGCAGCATGGGACAGGGCTACAATGAGCAGTTCTTC. The encoded protein is CASSMGQGYNEQFF.

The gene calls are TRBV5-1 and TRBJ1-1; D perhaps matches TRBD1 (6 bases). This CDR3 has 14 residues. V shed 3 bases and J shed 1 base, with 10 bases lying between them. Germline V CDR1 and CDR2: SGHRS, YFSETQ. The CDR3 spells CASSSGQKNTEAFF. CDR3 bases: TGCGCCAGCAGCTCCGGACAGAAGAACACTGAAGCTTTCTTT.

This chain uses TRBV7-3 with TRBJ1-1; D possibly corresponds to TRBD1 (5 bases). V was clipped by 5 bases and J by 6 bases, with 13 bases between them. This CDR3 is built from 13 residues. Germline CDR1 SGHTA, CDR2 FQGTGA. In nucleotides, the CDR3 is TGTGCCAGCAGCCCGGGAGCGGGGGCTGAAGCTTTCTTT. Protein sequence: CASSPGAGAEAFF.

This clone was found a few times. The chain employs TRBV6-1 and TRBJ2-7, with D maybe TRBD1 (7 bases). Looked up from germline, CDR1 is MNHNS and CDR2 is SASEGT. The CDR3 is 17 residues long. Trimming removed 0 bases at V and 2 bases at J, with 17 bases between. This CDR3 is CASSEAWTGGIPYEQYF. The DNA of the CDR3 is TGTGCCAGCAGTGAAGCCTGGACAGGAGGGATACCCTACGAGCAGTACTTC.

Concerning this clone: Germline and junction disagree at one end, which may indicate a read error. CDR3 bases: TGTGCCAGCGGTTTGAGTCACCTGAACACTGAAGCTTTCTTT. Translating gives CASGLSHLNTEAFF. V and J are TRBV28 and TRBJ1-1; D is ambiguous. The CDR3 totals 14 residues. The germline V gene has CDR1 MDHEN and CDR2 SYDVKM.

This clone was seen just once. The V gene is TRBV27, the J gene TRBJ2-3; D perhaps matches TRBD1 (7 bases). The CDR3 consists of 17 residues. Germline loops: CDR1 MNHEY, CDR2 SMNVEV (reference sequence). The ends were cut back, 3 bases at V and 2 bases at J, with 18 bases in the middle. CDR3 amino acids: CASSFRQGGGITDTQYF. The DNA for the CDR3 is TGTGCCAGCAGTTTTAGACAGGGAGGTGGTATCACAGATACGCAGTATTTT.

The V gene is TRBV2, the J gene TRBJ2-3; TRBD2 agrees at 9 bases. The CDR3 runs 15 residues. The germline CDR1 and CDR2 sequences are SNHLY and FYNNEI. V dropped 1 base and J dropped 5; count of bases not matched to a gene: 4. The CDR3 protein is CASSEGRGGRDTQYF. CDR3 DNA sequence: TGTGCCAGCAGTGAAGGGCGGGGGGGCAGAGATACGCAGTATTTT.

The chain is built from TRBV4-3 and TRBJ2-1; D might be TRBD2 (5 bases). The CDR3 totals 15 residues. Deletions cut 4 bases from V and 2 bases from J, with 12 bases between. CDR1 and CDR2 (germline): LGHNA, YSLEER. CDR3: CASSLSGRAYNEQFF. The CDR3 DNA sequence: TGCGCCAGCAGCCTTAGTGGGAGAGCCTACAATGAGCAGTTCTTC.

The V gene is TRBV21-1, the J gene TRBJ2-3; whether TRBD2, the table's D call, matches the DNA was not checked. TRBV21-1 is a pseudogene segment. CDR3 size: 19 residues. This CDR3 is CASSKLGTSGRLRTDTQYF. DNA for the CDR3: TGTGCCAGCAGCAAATTAGGGACTAGCGGGAGGTTACGTACAGATACGCAGTATTTT.

The table lists this clone with a few counts. The chain combines TRBV7-3 with TRBJ2-3, with D unclear. The CDR3 is made up of 14 amino acids. Trimming left V 3 bases short and J 6 bases short, with 13 bases between. CDR1 and CDR2 from the germline V gene are SGHTA and FQGTGA. CDR3 in DNA: TGTGCCAGCAGCTTTGGTTTAAACGCGGATACGCAGTATTTT. Its protein is CASSFGLNADTQYF.

The chain is built from TRBV2 and TRBJ1-1, with D perhaps matching TRBD1 (5 bases). V lost 6 bases to trimming and J lost 0 bases, with 8 bases between them. The CDR3 totals 13 residues. Germline CDR1 SNHLY, CDR2 FYNNEI. CDR3 loop: CASRRQLNTEAFF. CDR3 coding DNA: TGTGCCAGCAGAAGACAGCTGAACACTGAAGCTTTCTTT.

This chain connects TRBV5-1 to TRBJ2-3; 10 positions agree with TRBD2. The CDR3 is 20 residues long. In germline, CDR1 is SGHRS, CDR2 YFSETQ. J lost 2 bases, V lost 9 bases, and 24 bases had no gene match. CDR3 coding DNA: TGCGCCACTCTGGCCCAGTTAGCGGGGGGCACCCCGCTCCTCACAGATACGCAGTATTTT. Amino acid sequence: CATLAQLAGGTPLLTDTQYF.

The CDR3 spells CASRDDSYNSPLHF. CDR3 coding DNA: TGTGCCAGCAGAGATGACAGCTATAATTCACCCCTCCACTTT. This chain links TRBV27 with TRBJ1-6; D is perhaps TRBD1 (5 bases). The V end lost 6 bases, the J end lost 3 bases, and 9 bases lay between the germline ends. The CDR3 has 14 residues. In germline, CDR1 is MNHEY, CDR2 SMNVEV (reference sequence).